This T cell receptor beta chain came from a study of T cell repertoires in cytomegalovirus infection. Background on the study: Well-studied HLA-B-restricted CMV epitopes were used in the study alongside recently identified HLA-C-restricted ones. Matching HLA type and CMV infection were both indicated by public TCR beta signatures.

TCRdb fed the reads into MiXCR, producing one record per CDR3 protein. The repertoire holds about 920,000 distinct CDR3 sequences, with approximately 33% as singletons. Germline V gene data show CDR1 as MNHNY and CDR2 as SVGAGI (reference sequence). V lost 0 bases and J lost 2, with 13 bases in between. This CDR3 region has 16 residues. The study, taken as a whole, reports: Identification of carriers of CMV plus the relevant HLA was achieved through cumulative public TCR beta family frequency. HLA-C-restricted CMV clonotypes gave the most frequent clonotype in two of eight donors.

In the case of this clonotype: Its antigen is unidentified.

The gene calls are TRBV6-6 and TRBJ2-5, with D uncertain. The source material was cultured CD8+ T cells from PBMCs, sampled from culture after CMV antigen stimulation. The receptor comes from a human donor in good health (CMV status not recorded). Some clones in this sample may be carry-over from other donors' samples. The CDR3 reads CASSYSPNKKQETQYF. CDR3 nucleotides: TGTGCCAGCAGTTACTCCCCGAACAAGAAACAAGAGACCCAGTACTTC.